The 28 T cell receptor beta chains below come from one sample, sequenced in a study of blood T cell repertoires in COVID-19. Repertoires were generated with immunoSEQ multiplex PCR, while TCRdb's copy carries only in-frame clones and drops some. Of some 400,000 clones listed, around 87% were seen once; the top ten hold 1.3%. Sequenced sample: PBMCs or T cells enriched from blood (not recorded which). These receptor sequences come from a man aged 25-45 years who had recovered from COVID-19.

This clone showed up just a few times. Here the CDR3 DNA reads TGTGCCAGTAGTGAGGCTTGGGACTATGGCTACACCTTC. This translates into CASSEAWDYGYTF. The chain carries TRBV19 and TRBJ1-2; D is ambiguous. V gave up 5 bases and J gave up 3 bases, with 10 bases separating them. The germline CDR1 and CDR2 sequences are LNHDA and SQIVND (reference sequence). The CDR3 runs to 13 residues.

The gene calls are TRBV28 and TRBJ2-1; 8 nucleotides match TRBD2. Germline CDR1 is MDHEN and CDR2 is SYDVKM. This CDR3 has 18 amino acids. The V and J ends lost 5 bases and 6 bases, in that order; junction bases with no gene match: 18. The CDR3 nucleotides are TGTGCCAGCAGTACCGGGGGGGCTAACCAAAGAGGGCCCAATGAGCAGTTCTTC. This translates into CASSTGGANQRGPNEQFF.

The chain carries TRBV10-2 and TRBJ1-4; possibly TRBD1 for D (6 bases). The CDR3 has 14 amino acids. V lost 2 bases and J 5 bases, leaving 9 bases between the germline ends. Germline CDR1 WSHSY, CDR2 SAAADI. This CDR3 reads CASSEDRMNEKLFF. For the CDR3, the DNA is TGCGCCAGCAGTGAGGACAGGATGAATGAAAAACTGTTTTTT.

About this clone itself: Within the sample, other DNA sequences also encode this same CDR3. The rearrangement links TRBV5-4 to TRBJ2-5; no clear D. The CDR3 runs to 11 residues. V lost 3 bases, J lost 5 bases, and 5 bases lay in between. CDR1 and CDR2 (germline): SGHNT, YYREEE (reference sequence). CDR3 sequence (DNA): TGTGCCAGCAGCTCCCAGGAGACCCAGTACTTC. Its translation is CASSSQETQYF.

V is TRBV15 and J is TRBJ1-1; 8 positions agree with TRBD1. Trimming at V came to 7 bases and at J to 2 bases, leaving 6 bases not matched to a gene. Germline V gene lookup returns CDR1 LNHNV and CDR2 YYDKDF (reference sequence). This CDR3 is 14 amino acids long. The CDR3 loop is CATTQTGDNTEAFF. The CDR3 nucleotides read TGTGCCACCACCCAGACAGGGGACAACACTGAAGCTTTCTTT.

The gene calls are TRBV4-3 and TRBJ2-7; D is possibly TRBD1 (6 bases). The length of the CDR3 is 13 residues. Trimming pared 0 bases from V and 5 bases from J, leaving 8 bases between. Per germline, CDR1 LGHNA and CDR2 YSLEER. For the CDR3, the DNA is TGCGCCAGCAGCCAAGAATCAGGGGACGAGCAGTACTTC. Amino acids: CASSQESGDEQYF.

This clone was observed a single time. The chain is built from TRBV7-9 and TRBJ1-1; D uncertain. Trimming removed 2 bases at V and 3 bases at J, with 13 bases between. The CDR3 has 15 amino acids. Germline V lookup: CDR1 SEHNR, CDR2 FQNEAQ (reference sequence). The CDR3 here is CASSLFGFEYTEAFF. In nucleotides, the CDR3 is TGTGCCAGCAGCTTATTTGGTTTCGAGTACACTGAAGCTTTCTTT.

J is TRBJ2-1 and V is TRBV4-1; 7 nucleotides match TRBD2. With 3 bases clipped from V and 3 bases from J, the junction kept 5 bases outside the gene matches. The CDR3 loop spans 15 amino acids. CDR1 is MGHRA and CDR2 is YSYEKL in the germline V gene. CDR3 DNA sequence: TGCGCCAGCAGCCAGGGGGGGATAATCTACAATGAGCAGTTCTTC. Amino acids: CASSQGGIIYNEQFF.

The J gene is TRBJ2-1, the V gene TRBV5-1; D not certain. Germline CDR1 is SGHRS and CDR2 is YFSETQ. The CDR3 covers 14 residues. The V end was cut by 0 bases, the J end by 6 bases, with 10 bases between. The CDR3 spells CASSLANSGNEQFF. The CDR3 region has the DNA TGCGCCAGCAGCTTGGCCAACAGTGGCAATGAGCAGTTCTTC.

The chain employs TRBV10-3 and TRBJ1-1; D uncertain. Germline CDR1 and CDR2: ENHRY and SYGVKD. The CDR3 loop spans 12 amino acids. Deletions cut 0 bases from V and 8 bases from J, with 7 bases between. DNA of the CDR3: TGTGCCATCAGTGAGTCGAATCGGGAAGCTTTCTTT. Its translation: CAISESNREAFF.

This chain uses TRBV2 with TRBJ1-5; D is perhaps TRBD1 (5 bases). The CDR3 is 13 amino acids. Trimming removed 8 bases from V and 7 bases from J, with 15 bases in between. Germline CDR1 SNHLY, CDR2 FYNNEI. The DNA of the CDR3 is TGTGCCAGCGGCGACAGAGAAGAGCAGCCCCAGCATTTT. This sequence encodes CASGDREEQPQHF.

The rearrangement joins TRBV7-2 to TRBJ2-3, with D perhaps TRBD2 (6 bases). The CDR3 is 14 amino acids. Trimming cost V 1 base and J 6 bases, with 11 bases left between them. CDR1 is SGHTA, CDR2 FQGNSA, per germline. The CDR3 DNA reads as TGTGCCAGCAGCTTAGGGCTAGCGTGGGATACGCAGTATTTT. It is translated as CASSLGLAWDTQYF.

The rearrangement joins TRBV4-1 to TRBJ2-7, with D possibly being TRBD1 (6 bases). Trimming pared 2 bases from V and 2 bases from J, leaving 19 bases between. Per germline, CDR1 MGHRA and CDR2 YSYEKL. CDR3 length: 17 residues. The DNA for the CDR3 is TGCGCCAGCAGCCAATCCCCTCACGACAGGTCTGCCTACGAGCAGTACTTC. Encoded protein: CASSQSPHDRSAYEQYF.

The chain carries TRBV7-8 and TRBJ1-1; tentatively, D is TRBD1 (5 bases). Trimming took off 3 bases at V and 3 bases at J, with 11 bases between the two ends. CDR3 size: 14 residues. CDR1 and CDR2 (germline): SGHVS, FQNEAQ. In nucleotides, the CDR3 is TGTGCCAGCAGCTTCAGGGAGCGGGACACTGAAGCTTTCTTT. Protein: CASSFRERDTEAFF.

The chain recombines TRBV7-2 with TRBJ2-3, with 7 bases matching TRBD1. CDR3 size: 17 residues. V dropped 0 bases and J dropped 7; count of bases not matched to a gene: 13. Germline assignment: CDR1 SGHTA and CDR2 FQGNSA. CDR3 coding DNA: TGTGCCAGCAGCTTAGCGATCATCCGGGACAGCGGATATACGCAGTATTTT. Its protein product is CASSLAIIRDSGYTQYF.

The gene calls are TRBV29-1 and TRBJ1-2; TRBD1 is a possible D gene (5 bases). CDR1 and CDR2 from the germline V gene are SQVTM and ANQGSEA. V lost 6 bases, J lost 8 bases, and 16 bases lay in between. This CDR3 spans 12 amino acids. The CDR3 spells CSVVKEQGGYTF. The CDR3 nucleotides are TGCAGCGTAGTGAAAGAGCAGGGAGGCTACACCTTC. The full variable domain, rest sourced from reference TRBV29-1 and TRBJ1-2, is SAVISQKPSRDICQRGTSLTIQCQVDSQVTMMFWYRQQPGQSLTLIATANQGSEATYESGFVIDKFPISRPNLTFSTLTVSNMSPEDSSIYLCSVVKEQGGYTFGSGTRLTVV.

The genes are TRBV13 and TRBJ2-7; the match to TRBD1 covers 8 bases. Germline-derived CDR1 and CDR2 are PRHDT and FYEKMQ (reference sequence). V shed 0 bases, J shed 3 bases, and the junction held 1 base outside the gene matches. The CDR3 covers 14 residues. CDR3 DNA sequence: TGTGCCAGCAGCTTAGGGGACAGGGACTACGAGCAGTACTTC. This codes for CASSLGDRDYEQYF.

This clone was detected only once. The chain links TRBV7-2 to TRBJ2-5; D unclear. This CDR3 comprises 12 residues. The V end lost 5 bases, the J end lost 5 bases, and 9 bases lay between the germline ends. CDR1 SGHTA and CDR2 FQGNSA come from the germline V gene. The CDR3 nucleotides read TGTGCCAGCAGCCCCCCCCGTGAGACCCAGTACTTC. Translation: CASSPPRETQYF.

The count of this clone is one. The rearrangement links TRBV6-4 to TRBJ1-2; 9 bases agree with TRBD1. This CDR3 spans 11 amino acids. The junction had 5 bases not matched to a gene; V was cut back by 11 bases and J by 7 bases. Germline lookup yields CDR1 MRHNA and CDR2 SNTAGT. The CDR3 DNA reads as TGTGCCGTGGGGACAGGGACTGGCTACACCTTC. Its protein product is CAVGTGTGYTF.

The CDR3 region is CASSPRDRVYEQYF. The DNA for the CDR3 is TGTGCCAGCAGCCCCCGGGACAGGGTTTACGAGCAGTACTTC. The rearrangement links TRBV3-1 (or the pseudogene TRBV3-2) to TRBJ2-7; 9 positions agree with TRBD1. V shed 4 bases, J shed 4 bases, and the junction held 5 bases outside the gene matches. Germline lookup yields CDR1 LGHDT and CDR2 YNNKEL (reference sequence). This CDR3 has 14 amino acids.

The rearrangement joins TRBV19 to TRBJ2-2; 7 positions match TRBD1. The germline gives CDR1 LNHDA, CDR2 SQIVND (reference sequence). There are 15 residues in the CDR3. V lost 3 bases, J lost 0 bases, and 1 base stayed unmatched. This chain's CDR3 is CASSIGQANTGELFF. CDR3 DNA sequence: TGTGCCAGTAGTATCGGACAGGCGAACACCGGGGAGCTGTTTTTT.

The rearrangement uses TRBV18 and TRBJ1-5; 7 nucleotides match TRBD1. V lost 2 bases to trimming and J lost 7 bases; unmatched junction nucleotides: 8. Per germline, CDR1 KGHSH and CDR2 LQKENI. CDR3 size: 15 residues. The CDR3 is CASSPERGLGQPQHF. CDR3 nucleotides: TGTGCCAGCTCACCAGAAAGGGGGCTCGGGCAGCCCCAGCATTTT.

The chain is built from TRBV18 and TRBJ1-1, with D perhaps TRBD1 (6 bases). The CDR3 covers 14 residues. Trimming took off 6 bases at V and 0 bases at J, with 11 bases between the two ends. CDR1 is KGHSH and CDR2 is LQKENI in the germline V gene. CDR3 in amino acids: CASSRQDMNTEAFF. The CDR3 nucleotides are TGTGCCAGCTCCCGACAGGACATGAACACTGAAGCTTTCTTT.

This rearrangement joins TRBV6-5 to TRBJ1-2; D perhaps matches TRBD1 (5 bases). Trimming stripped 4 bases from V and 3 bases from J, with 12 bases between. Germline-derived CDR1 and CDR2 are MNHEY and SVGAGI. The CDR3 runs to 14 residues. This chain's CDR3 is CASSSQTDYYGYTF. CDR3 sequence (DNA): TGTGCCAGCAGTTCGCAGACAGATTACTATGGCTACACCTTC.

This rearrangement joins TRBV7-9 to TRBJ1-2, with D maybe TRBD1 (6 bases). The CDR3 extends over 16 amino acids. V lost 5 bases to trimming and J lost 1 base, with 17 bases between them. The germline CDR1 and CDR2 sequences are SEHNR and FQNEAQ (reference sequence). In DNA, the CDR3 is TGTGCCAGCAGCCAATCTAATCAGGGGATTAACTATGGCTACACCTTC. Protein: CASSQSNQGINYGYTF.

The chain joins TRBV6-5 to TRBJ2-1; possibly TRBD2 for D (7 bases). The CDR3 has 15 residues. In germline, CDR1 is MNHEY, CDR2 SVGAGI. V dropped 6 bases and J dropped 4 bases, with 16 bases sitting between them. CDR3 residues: CASRGGPGQYNEQFF. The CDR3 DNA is TGTGCCAGCAGGGGGGGGCCAGGCCAGTACAATGAGCAGTTCTTC.

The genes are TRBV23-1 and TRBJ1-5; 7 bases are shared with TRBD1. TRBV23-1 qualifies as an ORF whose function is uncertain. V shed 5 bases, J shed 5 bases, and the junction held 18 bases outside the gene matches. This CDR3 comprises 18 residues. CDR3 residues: CASSSHHPRQGHYQPQHF. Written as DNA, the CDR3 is TGCGCCAGCAGTTCACATCACCCTAGACAGGGTCACTATCAGCCCCAGCATTTT.

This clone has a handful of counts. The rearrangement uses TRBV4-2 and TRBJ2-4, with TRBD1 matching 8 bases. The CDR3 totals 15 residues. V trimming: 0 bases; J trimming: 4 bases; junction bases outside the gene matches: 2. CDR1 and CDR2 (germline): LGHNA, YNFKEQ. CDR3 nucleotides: TGTGCCAGCAGCCAAGAAAGGGACAGGAAAAACATTCAGTACTTC. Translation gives CASSQERDRKNIQYF.